These T cell receptor beta chains were read from a single sample in a study of shared clonotypes between healthy human individuals. Sequencing used immunoSEQ multiplex PCR; TCRdb keeps in-frame clones, though not all of them. This table holds approximately 470,000 clones, 81% found once. Sequences were obtained from PBMCs. The receptors stem from a woman in her thirties or forties in good health. Some clones in this sample may be carry-over from other donors' samples. Each CDR3 is given with its conserved first and last residue. Each record gives: V gene, J gene, CDR3 protein.

TRBV5-1,TRBJ2-2,CASSRGANTGELFF
TRBV6-1,TRBJ2-5,CASSPSPDRGQTQYF
TRBV6-5,TRBJ2-2,CARRGEGAGELFF
TRBV10-3,TRBJ2-5,CAISDNQETQYF
TRBV5-4,TRBJ2-7,CASTPEGGQAPYEQYF
TRBV9,TRBJ2-7,CASSVDEQYF
TRBV12-5,TRBJ2-7,CASGRTTSPGEQYF
TRBV7-9,TRBJ1-6,CASSLGQGESPLHF
TRBV10-3,TRBJ2-7,CAISEGVGRAYEQYF
TRBV4-1,TRBJ1-2,CASSQPSGGPYGYTF
TRBV5-5,TRBJ2-2,CASSLGLAAATGELFF
TRBV28,.,CASSLGIHQETQYF
TRBV4-3,TRBJ1-1,CASSQTRGEKAFF
TRBV19,TRBJ1-2,CASSISSGGIYGYTF
TRBV7-6,TRBJ2-5,CASSLGIAGQRETQYF
TRBV7-2,TRBJ2-5,CASSTGLIQETQYF
TRBV18,TRBJ2-1,CASSPPTGHNEQFF
TRBV15,TRBJ2-1,CATSRGLLNNEQFF
TRBV11-2,TRBJ2-2,CASSPFRRGELFF
TRBV5-1,TRBJ2-5,CASSLQPGPQETQYF
TRBV28,TRBJ2-1,CASNMGLAGDLEEQFF
TRBV7-8,TRBJ2-7,CASSLEALAASYEQYF
TRBV19,TRBJ2-3,CASTTRLAGEGGTQYF
TRBV11-2,TRBJ2-1,CASSLQREQYNEQFF
TRBV21-1,TRBJ1-3,CASSKGSGRVDSGNTIYF
TRBV4-1,TRBJ1-5,CASSHTPRGQPQHF
TRBV5-6,TRBJ2-7,CASSFGQGLYEQYF
TRBV5-1,TRBJ2-7,CASSPGTSGRSYEQYF
TRBV5-1,TRBJ1-1,CASSAQGSNTEAFF
TRBV27,TRBJ1-2,CASSAWDRGLSGYTF
TRBV28,TRBJ1-1,CASSIGQENTEAFF
TRBV28,TRBJ1-5,CASSLGGSSNQPQHF